Listed here are 19 T cell receptor beta chains from one sample, sequenced in a study of blood T cell repertoires in COVID-19. The protocol was immunoSEQ multiplex PCR, while the TCRdb copy is restricted to in-frame clones and leaves out a portion. Here the sample spans more than 100,000 clones, 87% being singletons. Sample: peripheral blood. The receptors derive from a woman aged 65 to 85 with acute or convalescent COVID-19.

The chain combines TRBV7-9 with TRBJ2-5, with a possible D match to TRBD1 (7 bases). The CDR3 is made up of 13 amino acids. Trimming took 5 bases from V and 5 from J, leaving 12 bases between them. The germline V gene encodes CDR1 SEHNR and CDR2 FQNEAQ (reference sequence). The CDR3 coding sequence is TGTGCCAGCAGCCCCAGGGGGAGGGAGACCCAGTACTTC. This codes for CASSPRGRETQYF.

This clone has just a few counts. The chain joins TRBV2 to TRBJ2-7; D gene uncertain. The CDR3 runs 12 residues. V was shortened by 1 base and J by 3 bases, with 4 bases between the two germline ends. The germline gives CDR1 SNHLY, CDR2 FYNNEI. DNA for the CDR3: TGTGCCAGCAGTGAAGGACTCTACGAGCAGTACTTC. Encoded protein: CASSEGLYEQYF.

This chain joins TRBV30 and TRBJ1-2; 11 positions agree with TRBD1. Losses at the gene ends were 8 bases for V and 2 bases for J; bases not matched to a gene: 10. The CDR3 is made up of 15 amino acids. The V gene's germline CDR1 is GTSNPN and CDR2 SVGIG (reference sequence). Here the CDR3 DNA reads TGTGCCACTGGAGTACGGGACAGGGGGAACTATGGCTACACCTTC. Translated, it gives CATGVRDRGNYGYTF.

This chain's CDR3 is CASSRLAGRSPPYF. Written as DNA, the CDR3 is TGTGCCAGCAGTCGACTAGCGGGCCGTTCCCCCCCGTACTTC. The chain couples TRBV28 to TRBJ2-5, with 10 bases fitting TRBD2. This CDR3 spans 14 amino acids. Trimming took 5 bases from V and 13 from J; bases not matched to a gene: 13. Germline CDR1 and CDR2: MDHEN and SYDVKM.

V is TRBV6-5 and J is TRBJ1-2; D not resolved. Trimming shortened V by 6 bases and J by 2 bases, and 10 bases separated the two germline ends. Germline CDR1 reads MNHEY; CDR2 reads SVGAGI. The CDR3 spans 13 residues. The CDR3: CASRLTENYGYTF. DNA for the CDR3: TGTGCCAGCAGGCTTACAGAGAACTATGGCTACACCTTC.

This CDR3 is CASSARGQVFYNEQFF. The DNA for the CDR3 is TGTGCCAGCAGCGCAAGAGGACAGGTTTTCTACAATGAGCAGTTCTTC. This rearrangement joins TRBV5-4 to TRBJ2-1, with TRBD1 matching 7 bases. The germline gives CDR1 SGHNT, CDR2 YYREEE (reference sequence). The CDR3 consists of 16 residues. Germline trimming cut 4 bases from V and 3 bases from J; bases unmatched to any gene: 10.

V usage is TRBV5-1 and J usage is TRBJ1-1; 7 bases agree with TRBD1. V lost 4 bases, J lost 11 bases, and 11 bases stayed unmatched. Germline lookup yields CDR1 SGHRS and CDR2 YFSETQ. The CDR3 covers 13 residues. In nucleotides, the CDR3 is TGCGCCAGCAGCCCGGGACAGTATGAATTGGCTTTCTTT. Protein product: CASSPGQYELAFF.

CDR3 nucleotides: TGTGCCAGCAGCACACCTTCTAGCGGTAATACAGATACGCAGTATTTT. Its translation: CASSTPSSGNTDTQYF. V and J are TRBV5-4 and TRBJ2-3; TRBD2 matches at 7 bases. The V gene end was trimmed by 4 bases and the J gene end by 3 bases; junction bases not matched to a gene: 11. The CDR3 length is 16 residues. Germline V gene sequence: CDR1 SGHNT, CDR2 YYREEE (reference sequence).

CDR3 sequence: CASSGTTYEQYF. The CDR3 nucleotides are TGTGCCAGCAGCGGGACTACCTACGAGCAGTACTTC. The chain combines TRBV6-6 with TRBJ2-7; 7 bases are shared with TRBD2. CDR1 is MNHNY, CDR2 SVGAGI, per germline (reference sequence). There are 12 residues in the CDR3. V shed 6 bases, J shed 2 bases, and the junction held 1 base outside the gene matches.

The chain recombines TRBV7-9 with TRBJ1-2; D may be TRBD1 (5 bases). The CDR3 has 15 amino acids. Germline V gives CDR1 SEHNR, CDR2 FQNEAQ (reference sequence). The ends were cut back, 7 bases at V and 0 bases at J, with 15 bases in the middle. CDR3 nucleotides: TGTGCCAGCACCCTAGGCGGGGGAACTAACTATGGCTACACCTTC. As protein: CASTLGGGTNYGYTF.

In its sample, this clone was seen a few times. The V call is TRBV2, the J call TRBJ1-4; 7 positions match TRBD1. Germline assignment: CDR1 SNHLY and CDR2 FYNNEI. The CDR3 has 13 residues. The trim removed 7 bases at V and 6 bases at J, leaving 5 bases unmatched. CDR3 region: CASMADRDEKLFF. The DNA of the CDR3 is TGTGCCAGCATGGCCGACAGGGATGAAAAACTGTTTTTT.

This chain links TRBV7-9 with TRBJ2-5, with D possibly TRBD1 on 6 matching bases. The CDR3 loop spans 13 amino acids. Per germline, CDR1 SEHNR and CDR2 FQNEAQ (reference sequence). Between the trimmed V and J ends, which lost 4 bases and 3 bases, there was a span of 9 bases. This CDR3 reads CASSSTGKETQYF. In nucleotides, the CDR3 is TGTGCCAGCAGCTCCACAGGGAAAGAGACCCAGTACTTC.

The chain carries TRBV6-5 and TRBJ2-5; 9 nucleotides match TRBD2. Trimming cost V 4 bases and J 2 bases; bases outside gene matches: 2. CDR3 length equals 14 residues. CDR1 MNHEY and CDR2 SVGAGI come from the germline V gene. Here the CDR3 reads CASSWRGGQETQYF. CDR3 bases: TGTGCCAGCAGTTGGCGGGGGGGGCAAGAGACCCAGTACTTC.

This clone was seen a handful of times. This chain links TRBV3-1 (or the pseudogene TRBV3-2) with TRBJ2-5; 7 bases map to TRBD1. V was pared by 5 bases and J by 4 bases, with 7 bases of the junction left unmatched. CDR1 and CDR2 (germline): LGHDT, YNNKEL (reference sequence). The CDR3 has 14 residues. For the CDR3, the DNA is TGTGCCAGCAGCGAAACAGGGGCGATAGAGACCCAGTACTTC. It encodes CASSETGAIETQYF.

This rearrangement joins TRBV6-5 to TRBJ1-1; D might be TRBD1 (6 bases). The CDR3 has 15 amino acids. The ends were cut back, 8 bases at V and 1 base at J, with 17 bases in the middle. Germline V gene sequence: CDR1 MNHEY, CDR2 SVGAGI. The CDR3 bases are TGTGCCAGCCACCCACTTCAGGGACAGAACACTGAAGCTTTCTTT. This translates into CASHPLQGQNTEAFF.

The chain joins TRBV9 to TRBJ2-5, with 7 bases identical to TRBD1. The V gene's germline CDR1 is SGDLS and CDR2 YYNGEE. V lost 3 bases to trimming and J lost 1 base; unmatched junction nucleotides: 9. The CDR3 covers 16 residues. The CDR3 is CASSAWTGGPQETQYF. The CDR3, as DNA: TGTGCCAGCAGCGCATGGACAGGTGGCCCCCAAGAGACCCAGTACTTC.

CDR3 sequence reads: CASSLIGGGNEQYF. The CDR3 coding sequence is TGCGCCAGCAGCTTGATTGGGGGAGGGAACGAGCAGTACTTC. The chain carries TRBV5-1 and TRBJ2-7; 7 bases agree with TRBD2. Unmatched junction bases numbered 6, after V lost 1 base and J lost 5 bases. The CDR3 runs 14 residues. The germline V gene encodes CDR1 SGHRS and CDR2 YFSETQ.

Turning to this clone: At one end the junction does not follow the germline gene, possibly because of a read error. CDR3 sequence (DNA): TGTGCTAGCAGCTTAGGGCCCGCCTCCTACAATGAGCAGTTCTTC. Encoded protein: CASSLGPASYNEQFF. V and J are TRBV7-7 and TRBJ2-1, with D unresolved. CDR1 and CDR2 (germline): SSHAT, FNYEAQ (reference sequence). This CDR3 has 15 residues.

The gene calls are TRBV28 and TRBJ2-7; 7 bases align to TRBD1. The germline V gene encodes CDR1 MDHEN and CDR2 SYDVKM. The CDR3 totals 15 residues. With V trimmed by 5 bases and J by 6 bases, 13 bases remained unmatched. CDR3 sequence (DNA): TGTGCCAGCAGTCCACGGGACAGTGCTCTCTCCGAGCAGTACTTC. Translating gives CASSPRDSALSEQYF.